One and the same sample provided the 6 T cell receptor beta chains below, sequenced in a study of human T cells and chemical hapten exposure. The time point here: pre-sensitization, week 0. Treatment noted: therapeutic diphenylcyclopropenone sensitization with weekly scalp DPC. TCRdb independently ran MiXCR on the RACE reads; one entry per CDR3 protein. The table shows 250,000 or so distinct CDR3 sequences, with roughly 7.7% occurring only once. The source was whole blood, collected in connection with sensitization to the hapten diphenylcyclopropenone (DPC). These receptors originate from a man aged 18 to 35 with alopecia areata. Some clones in this sample may be carry-over from other donors' samples.

This clonotype has more than one count but fewer than ten. V usage is TRBV20-1 and J usage is TRBJ2-2; TRBD1 agrees at 12 bases. V was clipped by 6 bases and J by 4 bases; unmatched bases: 15. The CDR3 has 18 residues. Per germline, CDR1 DFQATT and CDR2 SNEGSKA (reference sequence). The CDR3 loop reads CSARRGDRGRKSTGELFF. CDR3 coding DNA: TGCAGTGCCCGCCGGGGGGACAGGGGGCGCAAAAGCACCGGGGAGCTGTTTTTT.

The chain recombines TRBV6-5 with TRBJ1-1; perhaps TRBD1 as D (6 bases). The V gene's germline CDR1 is MNHEY and CDR2 SVGAGI. V lost 0 bases, J lost 8 bases, and 13 bases lay in between. This CDR3 is 14 amino acids long. The CDR3 DNA reads as TGTGCCAGCAGTTACTCGAGGGGGGGGCGCGAAGCTTTCTTT. Amino acids: CASSYSRGGREAFF.

This clonotype was counted at least ten times. This chain connects TRBV25-1 to TRBJ1-1; no reliable D call. Germline V gene data show CDR1 as MGHDK and CDR2 as SYGVNS. Trimming stripped 0 bases from V and 1 base from J, with 6 bases between. The CDR3 extends over 14 amino acids. Here the CDR3 reads CASSEYGPNTEAFF. The CDR3 region has the DNA TGTGCCAGCAGTGAATACGGGCCGAACACTGAAGCTTTCTTT.

This clonotype was observed at least ten times. In DNA form, the CDR3 reads TGCAGCGTTGTATTGGGGAGTAGCTATGGCTACACCTTC. The encoded protein is CSVVLGSSYGYTF. The chain joins TRBV29-1 to TRBJ1-2; no reliable D call. Per the germline V gene, CDR1 is SQVTM and CDR2 is ANQGSEA. The CDR3 runs 13 residues. Deletions cut 4 bases from V and 4 bases from J, with 13 bases between.

This clonotype was recorded many times. This chain uses TRBV20-1 with TRBJ1-1; TRBD1 aligns across 8 bases. In germline, CDR1 is DFQATT, CDR2 SNEGSKA (reference sequence). The CDR3 consists of 15 residues. V lost 3 bases and J lost 1; bases outside the gene matches: 7. CDR3 coding DNA: TGCAGTGCTAGCCGGTGGGACAGGACGAACACTGAAGCTTTCTTT. The encoded protein is CSASRWDRTNTEAFF.

This clonotype was observed a handful of times. One base away lies a much larger clone, so this may be a sequencing read error. V and J are TRBV12-3 or TRBV12-4 and TRBJ2-3; TRBD1 aligns across 7 bases. J gave up 2 bases and V 6 bases, and 5 bases lay outside the gene matches. CDR3 length: 14 residues. CDR3 in amino acids: CASSSDRFTDTQYF. The CDR3, as DNA: TGTGCCAGCAGCTCGGACAGGTTCACAGATACGCAGTATTTT.